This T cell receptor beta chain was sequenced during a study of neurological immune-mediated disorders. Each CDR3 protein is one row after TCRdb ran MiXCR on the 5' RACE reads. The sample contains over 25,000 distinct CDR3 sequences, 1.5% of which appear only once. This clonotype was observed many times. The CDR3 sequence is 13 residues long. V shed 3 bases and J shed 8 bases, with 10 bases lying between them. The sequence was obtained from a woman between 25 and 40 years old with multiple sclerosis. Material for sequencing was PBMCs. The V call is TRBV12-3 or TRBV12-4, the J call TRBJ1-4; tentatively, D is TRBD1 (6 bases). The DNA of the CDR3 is TGTGCCAGCAGTTTTAACAGGGCCGAAAAACTGTTTTTT. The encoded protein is CASSFNRAEKLFF.